The sequence of this T cell receptor beta chain was determined in a study of radiation and T cells in renal cell carcinoma. Study results and caveats: Top tumor clonotypes rose in blood 2 weeks post-radiation, then contracted. Baseline intratumoral clonotype presence is unknown without pretreatment biopsies.

Noted time point: blood 4 weeks post-SBRT, at nephrectomy. Stated treatment: 15 Gy SBRT to primary tumor, nephrectomy 4 weeks later. Nephrectomy followed 15 Gy stereotactic body radiation by 4 weeks. Clear cell pathology was present in this patient's renal cell carcinoma. This clone appeared a single time. Its antigen is still unknown. The data were produced by immunoSEQ multiplex PCR, yet TCRdb's version contains in-frame clones alone and is incomplete. The sample comprises approximately 40,000 clones, roughly 80% of which are singletons, and 27% rests with the top ten. The input for sequencing was blood, taken from a patient whose treatment included radiotherapy and nephrectomy. The TCR was taken from a woman aged 65 to 85 with renal cell carcinoma.

The CDR3 DNA follows: TGTGCCAGCGAAAAGGACCGACTCAACTATGGCTACACCTTC. Protein product: CASEKDRLNYGYTF. J is TRBJ1-2 and V is TRBV2; D ambiguous. V lost 8 bases and J 2 bases, leaving 15 bases between the germline ends. The CDR3 consists of 14 residues. Germline-derived CDR1 and CDR2 are SNHLY and FYNNEI.